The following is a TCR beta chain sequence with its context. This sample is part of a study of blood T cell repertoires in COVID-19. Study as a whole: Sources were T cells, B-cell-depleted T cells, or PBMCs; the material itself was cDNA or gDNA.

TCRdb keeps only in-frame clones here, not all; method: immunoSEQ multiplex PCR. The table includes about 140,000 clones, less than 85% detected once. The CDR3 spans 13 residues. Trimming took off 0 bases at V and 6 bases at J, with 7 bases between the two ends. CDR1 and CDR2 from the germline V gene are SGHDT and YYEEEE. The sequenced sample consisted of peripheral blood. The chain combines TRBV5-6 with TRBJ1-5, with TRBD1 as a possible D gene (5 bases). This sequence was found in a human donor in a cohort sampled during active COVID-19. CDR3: CASSLGQLQPQHF. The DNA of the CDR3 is TGTGCCAGCAGCTTGGGACAGCTTCAGCCCCAGCATTTT.